This T cell receptor (beta chain) was recovered during a study of shared clonotypes between healthy human individuals (dated by TCRdb to the early 2020s). Study-wide context: Two women and three men aged 18 to 49 years were included in the cohort. For each donor, CD4 naive and CD4 memory were each given three plates, CD8 naive was given two plates, and CD8 memory was given one plate. The study deeply sequenced blood TCR repertoires of about 5 healthy adults to estimate repertoire size and the extent of clonotype sharing between individuals. Different laboratories and diverse techniques were used to prepare libraries and sequence TCR repertoires, to increase sequencing depth and limit assay-specific biases. Between about 0.85 and 9.5 billion PBMCs per donor were obtained by leukapheresis.

As regards this clone: Its recognized antigen is unknown. Base qualities were left out, and no much larger clone turns up one base away. Other DNA sequences in this specimen translate into the identical CDR3.

Beyond this particular receptor, the publication reports: Even with the large sequencing depth, rarefaction of the sorted-subset datasets indicated that sequencing was incomplete. Compared with non-shared clonotypes, clonotypes shared by all four sorted-subset donors had higher generation probabilities. Sampling was limited to blood, and TCR repertoires in tissue likely differ from TCR repertoires in blood. Pairwise subsampling led to the expectation that sequencing depth would affect the degree of clonotype sharing among donors. Naive subsets generally had larger estimated clonotype richness than memory subsets. Sharing across four donors was observed for approximately 5% of naive CD4, 3% to 3.5% of naive CD8, over 2% of memory CD4, and less than 0.45% of memory CD8 clonotypes. The genetic and exposure-history diversity represented was limited by the small number of donors.

The donors were healthy, HIV-negative adults who had no recently reported acute infections or vaccinations. Only Caucasian adults living in Nashville, Tennessee, USA were represented among the donors. CD4+ T cells were enriched by magnetic negative selection, after which naive cells were positively selected on CD45RA and the negative fraction was taken as the memory subset. Blood was collected by leukapheresis, and PBMCs were isolated by Ficoll-Histopaque density gradient centrifugation and then cryopreserved in liquid nitrogen vapor phase. Analytical flow cytometry was used to check the purity and quantity of every magnetically sorted T cell population. Genomic DNA was isolated from each sorted fraction and quantified by UV absorbance on a Nanodrop 2000c. Using the deep immunoSEQ assay, TCR CDR3 regions were amplified from genomic DNA by multiplex PCR. For each cell subset, the extracted genomic DNA was distributed evenly across all wells of several immunoSEQ 96-well plates, and each plate served as one replicate. For sorted subsets, roughly 200 ng of genomic DNA, equivalent to 25,000 to 35,000 T cell genomes, went into each replicate PCR. Purified libraries were quantified with a Qubit 3.0 fluorometer, sized on a Bioanalyzer 2100, and re-quantified with the KAPA Library Quantification kit. Each immunoSEQ 96-well plate was sequenced on its own single-read 150-cycle Illumina NextSeq 550 flow cell. Per the source publication's procedure: Because only junctional sequences without quality scores were contained in the immunoSEQ output, filtering matching that applied to full-length reads could not be performed. Sequences were annotated with PyIR, a Python wrapper for IgBLAST v1.9, and V/J genes and CDR3 were assigned using IMGT germline references. Reads were removed for weak V/J assignments (E-value above 1e-6), missing CDR3, stop codons, out-of-frame junctions, or ambiguous translated residues. V3J clonotypes were defined as sequences sharing an identical inferred V gene, J gene, and CDR3 amino acid sequence. The percentage overlap between two repertoires was calculated by dividing the number of shared unique clonotypes by the size of the smaller repertoire. RTK rarefaction, the Chao1 estimator, and Recon v2.1 estimates of unobserved clonotypes were used to assess repertoire richness. OLGA was used to compute generation probabilities for all TCRbeta clonotypes that the gDNA method yielded from several donors. TCRdb holds this immuneACCESS table with in-frame rearrangements only. Some clones are missing; in checked studies, unresolved V genes explain under half, and the rest has no known cause. Clonal size and the V and J genes are those of that table, whereas D and trimming came from the DNA. For this sample the table gives nearly 1,000,000 clones, of which 76% were detected only once. The ten largest clones take up around 1.4% of the sample.

Germline trimming amounts to 5 bases on V and 3 bases on J, with 4 as the count of junction bases outside the gene matches. The germline V gene provides CDR1 MNHEY and CDR2 SVGAGI. The CDR3 sequence holds 13 residues, the cysteine and phenylalanine included. Of all the DNA, just the CDR3 is kept, 39 bases in frame from base 1. The receptor's source is a man between 18 and 35 years old in good health. Sequencing was done on a sample of memory CD4+ T cells sorted from blood. What the cell subset or site label conveys for this sample: CD45RA-negative fraction. This chain is built from TRBV6-5 and TRBJ2-7; a stretch of 7 junction bases matches TRBD1. The base sequence is TGTGCCAGCAGTCGAACAGGGGTCTACGAGCAGTACTTC. This yields the protein CASSRTGVYEQYF.